Listed below are T cell receptor beta chains from one sample, sequenced in a study of CD8+ T cells in alopecia areata. Assay: immunoSEQ multiplex PCR; the TCRdb copy retains only in-frame clones and omits some. This table holds hundreds of thousands of clones, 60% found once. The sequenced sample was CD4+ T cells sorted from blood, obtained between weeks 51 and 52, from a patient treated with tofacitinib. These receptors came from a human donor with alopecia areata. The conserved cysteine and the conserved F or W are not part of the CDR3 here. A D gene is named only where the DNA matches it firmly. Size values are once, few and many counts, or a class for expanded clones, and some rows have none.

d_call clone_size v_call cdr3_aa
- - TRBV30 AWSPRWNDHEQY
TRBD1 few TRBV7-9 ASSLRTGYEQY
TRBD1 - TRBV30 AWSAGGGRTQY
- - TRBV7-9 ASSLEGGTPED
- - TRBV30 AWSVQRNQPQH
- - TRBV14 ASSLVRGDTEQY
- - TRBV29-1 SGVQESEAF
- - TRBV4-1 ASSQDLGDNYGYT
TRBD2 - TRBV6-5 ASTPSGGTQY
TRBD1 - TRBV19 ASSKGTGSDYGYT
- few TRBV9 ASSVRGSNTGELF
- - TRBV4-3 ASSQGPAGEGSPLH
- - TRBV9 ASSAETVSYNEQF
TRBD2 many TRBV7-9 ASSFSASGGASEQF
- - TRBV9 ASSVTSDTGELF